The 30 T cell receptor beta chains in this list originate from one sample, sequenced in a study of Ad26.COV2.S vaccination and SARS-CoV-2 variants. The data were produced by immunoSEQ multiplex PCR, yet TCRdb's version contains in-frame clones alone and is incomplete. The table has about 480,000 clones, around nine tenths seen once; the top ten hold around 13%. The treatment was: about 20 received Ad26.COV2.S at low or high dose, single or two shots; about 5 received placebo; per-sample allocation not given. All samples were drawn on day 63, counting from the first vaccine or placebo injection. Sequencing was performed on peripheral blood, taken in a trial of Ad26.COV2.S vaccine versus placebo. These receptors were collected from a person aged 18-60 years who received the Ad26.COV2.S COVID-19 vaccine or a placebo.

This sequence joins TRBV5-6 and TRBJ2-5, with 7 bases aligning to TRBD1. This CDR3 has 15 amino acids. Germline V gene data show CDR1 as SGHDT and CDR2 as YYEEEE. Unmatched junction bases numbered 6, after V lost 4 bases and J lost 0 bases. The CDR3 loop reads CASSRDRFDQETQYF. CDR3 sequence (DNA): TGTGCCAGCAGCCGGGACAGATTTGACCAAGAGACCCAGTACTTC.

This clone was seen once. The chain carries TRBV6-2 or TRBV6-3 and TRBJ2-1, with D maybe TRBD1 (5 bases). Germline CDR1 and CDR2: MNHEY and SVGEGT. Trimming pared 2 bases from V and 9 bases from J, leaving 17 bases between. This CDR3 region has 15 residues. CDR3 residues: CASSYKDGDSAEQFF. In nucleotides, the CDR3 is TGTGCCAGCAGTTACAAAGACGGAGACAGCGCTGAGCAGTTCTTC.

The CDR3 loop is CASSFRGGSTEAFF. CDR3 bases: TGTGCCAGCAGCTTTCGGGGGGGAAGCACTGAAGCTTTCTTT. V is TRBV7-3 and J is TRBJ1-1; TRBD1 might be the D (5 bases). This CDR3 spans 14 amino acids. Trimming cost V 3 bases and J 4 bases, with 12 bases left between them. CDR1 is SGHTA and CDR2 is FQGTGA in the germline V gene. Complete variable domain (other parts from reference TRBV7-3 and TRBJ1-1): GAGVSQTPSNKVTEKGKYVELRCDPISGHTALYWYRQSLGQGPEFLIYFQGTGAADDSGLPNDRFFAVRPEGSVSTLKIQRTERGDSAVYLCASSFRGGSTEAFFGQGTRLTVV.

The chain links TRBV7-2 to TRBJ2-7; possible D gene TRBD1, 6 bases. V lost 1 base, J lost 3 bases, and 13 bases lay in between. From germline, CDR1 is SGHTA and CDR2 FQGNSA. The CDR3 is 15 residues long. DNA of the CDR3: TGTGCCAGCAGCTTAGGGGGGCAAAACCTCTACGAGCAGTACTTC. Protein: CASSLGGQNLYEQYF.

The chain has TRBV24-1 and TRBJ2-5, with a tentative D call TRBD1 (6 bases). The CDR3 covers 16 residues. Germline-derived CDR1 and CDR2 are KGHDR and SFDVKD. Trimming pared 4 bases from V and 0 bases from J, leaving 14 bases between. CDR3 bases: TGTGCCACCAGTGACCCAAGAACAGGGAACCAAGAGACCCAGTACTTC. Its protein is CATSDPRTGNQETQYF.

The rearrangement links TRBV5-1 to TRBJ1-3, with D tentatively TRBD1 (6 bases). The CDR3 covers 13 residues. The V gene's germline CDR1 is SGHRS and CDR2 YFSETQ. The germline V and J ends were trimmed by 5 bases and 8 bases, with 14 bases remaining between them. In DNA, the CDR3 is TGCGCCAGCAGGGGAACTTCAGGGGACACCATATATTTT. It is translated as CASRGTSGDTIYF.

The rearrangement joins TRBV18 to TRBJ1-3; D remains ambiguous. The V gene lost 3 bases and the J gene lost 0 bases, with 12 bases spanning the gap. The germline CDR1 and CDR2 sequences are KGHSH and LQKENI. The CDR3 is 16 amino acids. Here the CDR3 DNA reads TGTGCCAGCTCACCGGTAGGATGGGGCTCTGGAAACACCATATATTTT. This codes for CASSPVGWGSGNTIYF.

This chain joins TRBV5-8 and TRBJ1-6; D is unclear. V lost 5 bases and J lost 4, with 13 bases in between. Germline V CDR1 and CDR2: SGHTS, YDEGEE. The CDR3 spans 15 residues. CDR3: CASSSPGPYNSPLHF. CDR3 nucleotides: TGTGCCAGCAGTTCCCCGGGTCCATATAATTCACCCCTCCACTTT.

Note on this clone: This may arise from a read error, as a much more abundant clone is one base away. The chain combines TRBV5-6 with TRBJ2-7, with 8 bases lining up with TRBD1. Germline assignment: CDR1 SGHDT and CDR2 YYEEEE. The CDR3 totals 12 residues. J gave up 3 bases and V 4 bases, and 0 bases lay outside the gene matches. The CDR3 protein is CASSDRGYEQYF. The DNA of the CDR3 is TGTGCCAGCAGCGACAGGGGCTACGAGCAGTACTTC.

This clone was seen a single time. The V gene is TRBV28, the J gene TRBJ1-4; D is unresolved. The germline CDR1 and CDR2 sequences are MDHEN and SYDVKM. The length of the CDR3 is 14 residues. Between the trimmed V and J ends, which lost 6 bases and 4 bases, there was a span of 12 bases. The CDR3 loop reads CASRHSEINEKLFF. The CDR3, as DNA: TGTGCCAGCAGACACAGCGAAATTAATGAAAAACTGTTTTTT.

V is TRBV29-1 and J is TRBJ2-2; 7 nucleotides line up with TRBD1. The ends lost 6 bases at V and 3 bases at J; junction bases unmatched: 7. CDR1 and CDR2 (germline): SQVTM, ANQGSEA. The CDR3 extends over 14 amino acids. The DNA for the CDR3 is TGCAGCGTCCGACAGGGAAGGGACACCGGGGAGCTGTTTTTT. Protein product: CSVRQGRDTGELFF.

Turning to this clone: Distinct nucleotide sequences in the sample also encode this CDR3. The rearrangement joins TRBV9 to TRBJ2-1, with unresolved D. Trimming took off 0 bases at V and 0 bases at J, with 10 bases between the two ends. The CDR3 consists of 16 residues. CDR1 and CDR2 from the germline V gene are SGDLS and YYNGEE. CDR3 nucleotides: TGTGCCAGCAGCGTAGTGGGCGTGAGCTCCTACAATGAGCAGTTCTTC. Translation: CASSVVGVSSYNEQFF.

The chain couples TRBV4-3 to TRBJ2-7; D may be TRBD2 (6 bases). The V end was cut by 5 bases, the J end by 0 bases, with 17 bases between. The CDR3 length is 16 residues. Germline CDR1 and CDR2: LGHNA and YSLEER. CDR3 in amino acids: CASSAGSGGSSYEQYF. As DNA, the CDR3 is TGCGCCAGCAGCGCGGGGAGTGGAGGTAGCTCCTACGAGCAGTACTTC.

V usage is TRBV5-8 and J usage is TRBJ2-2, with 9 bases matching TRBD2. The CDR3 is 15 residues long. Germline CDR1 SGHTS, CDR2 YDEGEE. J lost 4 bases, V lost 0 bases, and 1 base had no gene match. The CDR3 here is CASSLGTSVTGELFF. CDR3 nucleotide sequence: TGTGCCAGCAGCTTGGGGACTAGCGTCACCGGGGAGCTGTTTTTT.

This chain joins TRBV7-9 and TRBJ1-6; tentative D call: TRBD1 (5 bases). The CDR3 has 17 residues. The germline CDR1 and CDR2 sequences are SEHNR and FQNEAQ (reference sequence). With 5 bases removed from V and 11 bases from J, the gap between germline ends came to 25 bases. Here the CDR3 DNA reads TGTGCCAGCAGCCAGGGACCTCGGAACGCAAAAGTAGCACCCCTCCACTTT. This encodes CASSQGPRNAKVAPLHF.

The count of this clone is one. The CDR3 sequence is CASRPYEQYF. DNA for the CDR3: TGTGCCAGCAGACCTTACGAGCAGTACTTC. The chain combines TRBV5-8 with TRBJ2-7; D gene uncertain. The CDR3 consists of 10 residues. Trimming stripped 5 bases from V and 4 bases from J, with 4 bases between. The germline V gene has CDR1 SGHTS and CDR2 YDEGEE. The variable domain in full, completed from reference TRBV5-8 and TRBJ2-7, reads EAGVTQSPTHLIKTRGQQATLRCSPISGHTSVYWYQQALGLGLQFLLWYDEGEERNRGNFPPRFSGRQFPNYSSELNVNALELEDSALYLCASRPYEQYFGPGTRLTVT.

This CDR3 is CSARRDTQYF. The DNA of the CDR3 is TGCAGCGCCCGACGTGATACGCAGTATTTT. J is TRBJ2-3 and V is TRBV29-1, with D uncertain. Germline loops: CDR1 SQVTM, CDR2 ANQGSEA. V was trimmed by 7 bases and J by 6 bases, leaving 8 bases between them. The CDR3 runs 10 residues.

V is TRBV3-1 (or the pseudogene TRBV3-2) and J is TRBJ1-2; D is uncertain. The V end was cut by 1 base, the J end by 8 bases, with 8 bases between. This CDR3 is built from 12 residues. Germline lookup yields CDR1 LGHDT and CDR2 YNNKEL (reference sequence). The CDR3 protein is CASSQVWEGYTF. The CDR3, as DNA: TGTGCCAGCAGCCAAGTTTGGGAAGGCTACACCTTC.

The V gene is TRBV7-2, the J gene TRBJ1-1, with D perhaps matching TRBD1 (5 bases). The germline CDR1 and CDR2 sequences are SGHTA and FQGNSA. The CDR3 loop spans 16 amino acids. The V end lost 3 bases, the J end lost 5 bases, and 19 bases lay between the germline ends. The CDR3 region has the DNA TGTGCCAGCAGCTTTCGTCGTGGGGCCCCCCAAACTGAAGCTTTCTTT. It specifies CASSFRRGAPQTEAFF.

The rearrangement joins TRBV6-2 or TRBV6-3 to TRBJ2-2; 7 bases fit TRBD1. Germline V gene sequence: CDR1 MNHEY, CDR2 SVGEGT. The CDR3 loop spans 14 amino acids. With V trimmed by 2 bases and J by 8 bases, 5 bases remained unmatched. CDR3 region: CASSYRGHMGELFF. The DNA of the CDR3 is TGTGCCAGCAGTTACAGGGGGCATATGGGGGAGCTGTTTTTT.

The chain has TRBV5-6 and TRBJ2-7; possibly TRBD1 for D (6 bases). CDR3 size: 15 residues. CDR1 and CDR2 (germline): SGHDT, YYEEEE. The V end was cut by 4 bases, the J end by 2 bases, with 16 bases between. CDR3 protein: CASSPVGQRTYEQYF. In DNA, the CDR3 is TGTGCCAGCAGCCCTGTCGGACAGAGAACCTACGAGCAGTACTTC.

The chain uses TRBV12-3 or TRBV12-4 and TRBJ2-1, with D hard to call. With 7 bases removed from V and 9 bases from J, the gap between germline ends came to 16 bases. This CDR3 comprises 13 residues. The CDR3 reads CASTLVLAGEQFF. In DNA, the CDR3 is TGTGCCAGCACCCTAGTCCTCGCTGGTGAGCAGTTCTTC.

Written as DNA, the CDR3 is TGTGCCAGCAGCTATTCCAGGACGAACACTGAAGCTTTCTTT. It yields the protein CASSYSRTNTEAFF. The chain is built from TRBV7-2 and TRBJ1-1; D gene unclear. The CDR3 totals 14 residues. With 4 bases removed from V and 1 base from J, the gap between germline ends came to 10 bases. Germline V gene lookup returns CDR1 SGHTA and CDR2 FQGNSA.

J is TRBJ2-2 and V is TRBV7-2; a weak D match, TRBD2 (6 bases). This CDR3 has 15 residues. Trimming pared 2 bases from V and 2 bases from J, leaving 9 bases between. Germline V gives CDR1 SGHTA, CDR2 FQGNSA. CDR3 loop: CASSLHGSNTGELFF. The CDR3 DNA sequence: TGTGCCAGCAGCTTACACGGGAGTAACACCGGGGAGCTGTTTTTT. Combining the CDR3 with reference TRBV7-2 and TRBJ2-2 gives the whole variable domain GAGVSQSPSNKVTEKGKDVELRCDPISGHTALYWYRQSLGQGLEFLIYFQGNSAPDKSGLPSDRFSAERTGGSVSTLTIQRTQQEDSAVYLCASSLHGSNTGELFFGEGSRLTVL.

This chain uses TRBV6-5 with TRBJ1-2; TRBD1 is a possible D gene (6 bases). Germline V CDR1 and CDR2: MNHEY, SVGAGI. V lost 6 bases to trimming and J lost 8 bases, with 19 bases between them. The CDR3 contains 14 residues. The CDR3 spells CASRGGHSPGGYTF. Here the CDR3 DNA reads TGTGCCAGCAGGGGGGGCCACTCCCCCGGCGGCTACACCTTC.

V is TRBV5-3 and J is TRBJ1-1; D gene unclear. TRBV5-3 is designated an ORF whose function remains uncertain. The CDR3 has 15 residues. V dropped 0 bases and J dropped 1 base, with 10 bases sitting between them. The DNA for the CDR3 is TGTGCCAGAAGCTTGGGGCCTGTGAAGAACACTGAAGCTTTCTTT. Encoded protein: CARSLGPVKNTEAFF.

The rearrangement uses TRBV7-2 and TRBJ2-3, with a weak D call TRBD2 (5 bases). Trimming cost V 3 bases and J 2 bases, with 15 bases left between them. The V gene's germline CDR1 is SGHTA and CDR2 FQGNSA. The CDR3 has 16 residues. CDR3 nucleotides: TGTGCCAGCAGCTTGACCCCCGGACTCACCACAGATACGCAGTATTTT. Its protein is CASSLTPGLTTDTQYF.

The rearrangement links TRBV4-3 to TRBJ2-7, with D possibly TRBD1 on 6 matching bases. The length of the CDR3 is 19 residues. Germline-derived CDR1 and CDR2 are LGHNA and YSLEER. The V end was cut by 0 bases, the J end by 9 bases, with 30 bases between. The CDR3 reads CASSQDPSASGAKQRTQYF. CDR3 DNA: TGCGCCAGCAGCCAAGATCCAAGCGCTTCAGGGGCTAAGCAACGGACGCAGTACTTC.

The chain couples TRBV12-3 or TRBV12-4 to TRBJ1-2, with a tentative D call TRBD1 (6 bases). The V end lost 5 bases, the J end lost 8 bases, and 12 bases lay between the germline ends. The CDR3 runs to 12 residues. This CDR3 is CASSPRTAGYTF. The CDR3 coding sequence is TGTGCCAGCAGTCCTCGGACAGCCGGCTACACCTTC.

J is TRBJ1-2 and V is TRBV4-2; a possible D gene is TRBD1 (5 bases). There are 15 residues in the CDR3. V lost 4 bases and J 4 bases, leaving 16 bases between the germline ends. Germline V gene sequence: CDR1 LGHNA, CDR2 YNFKEQ. The CDR3 here is CASSPGTAKGYGYTF. The CDR3 DNA follows: TGTGCCAGCAGCCCTGGGACGGCCAAGGGCTATGGCTACACCTTC.